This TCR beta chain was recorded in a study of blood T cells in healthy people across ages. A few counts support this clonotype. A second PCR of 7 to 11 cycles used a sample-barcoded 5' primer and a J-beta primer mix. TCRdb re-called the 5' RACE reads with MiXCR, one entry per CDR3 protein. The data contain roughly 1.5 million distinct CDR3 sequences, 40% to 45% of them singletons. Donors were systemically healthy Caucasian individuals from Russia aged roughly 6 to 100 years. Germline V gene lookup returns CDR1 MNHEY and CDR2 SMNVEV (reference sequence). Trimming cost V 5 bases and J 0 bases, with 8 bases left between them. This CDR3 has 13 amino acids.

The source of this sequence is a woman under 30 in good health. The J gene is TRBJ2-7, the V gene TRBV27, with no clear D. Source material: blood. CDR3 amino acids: CASSRHNSYEQYF. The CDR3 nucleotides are TGTGCCAGCAGTCGGCATAACTCCTACGAGCAGTACTTC.